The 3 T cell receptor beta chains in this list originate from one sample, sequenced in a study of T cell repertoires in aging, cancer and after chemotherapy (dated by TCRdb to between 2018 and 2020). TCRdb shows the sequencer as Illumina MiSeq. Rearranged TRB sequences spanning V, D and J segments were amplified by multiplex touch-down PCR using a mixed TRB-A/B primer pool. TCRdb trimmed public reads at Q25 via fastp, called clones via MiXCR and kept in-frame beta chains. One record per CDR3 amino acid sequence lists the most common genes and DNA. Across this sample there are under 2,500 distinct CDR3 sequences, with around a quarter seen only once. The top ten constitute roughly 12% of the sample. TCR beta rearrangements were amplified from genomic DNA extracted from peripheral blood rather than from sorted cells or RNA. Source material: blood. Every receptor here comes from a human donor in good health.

In nucleotides, the CDR3 is TGTGCCAGCAGCTGGGGACAGCCGAGCTCCTACGAGCAGTACTTC. It specifies CASSWGQPSSYEQYF. The chain is built from TRBV7-9 and TRBJ2-7, with TRBD1 matching over 7 bases. The CDR3 is 15 amino acids. V lost 4 bases and J lost 0; bases outside the gene matches: 6. The germline V gene encodes CDR1 SEHNR and CDR2 FQNEAQ (reference sequence).

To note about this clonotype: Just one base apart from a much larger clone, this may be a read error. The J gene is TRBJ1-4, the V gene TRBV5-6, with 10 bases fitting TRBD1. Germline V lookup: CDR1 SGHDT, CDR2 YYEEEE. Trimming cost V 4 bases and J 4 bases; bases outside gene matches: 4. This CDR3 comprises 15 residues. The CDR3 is CASSGGQGSNEKLFF. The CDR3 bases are TGTGCCAGCAGCGGGGGACAGGGGAGTAATGAAAAACTGTTTTTT.

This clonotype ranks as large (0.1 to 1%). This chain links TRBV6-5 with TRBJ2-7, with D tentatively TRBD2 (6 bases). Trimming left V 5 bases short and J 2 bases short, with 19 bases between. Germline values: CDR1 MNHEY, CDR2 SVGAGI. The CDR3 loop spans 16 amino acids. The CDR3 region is CASSRAVTGLPYEQYF. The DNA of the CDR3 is TGTGCCAGCAGTAGAGCGGTCACAGGACTACCCTACGAGCAGTACTTC.